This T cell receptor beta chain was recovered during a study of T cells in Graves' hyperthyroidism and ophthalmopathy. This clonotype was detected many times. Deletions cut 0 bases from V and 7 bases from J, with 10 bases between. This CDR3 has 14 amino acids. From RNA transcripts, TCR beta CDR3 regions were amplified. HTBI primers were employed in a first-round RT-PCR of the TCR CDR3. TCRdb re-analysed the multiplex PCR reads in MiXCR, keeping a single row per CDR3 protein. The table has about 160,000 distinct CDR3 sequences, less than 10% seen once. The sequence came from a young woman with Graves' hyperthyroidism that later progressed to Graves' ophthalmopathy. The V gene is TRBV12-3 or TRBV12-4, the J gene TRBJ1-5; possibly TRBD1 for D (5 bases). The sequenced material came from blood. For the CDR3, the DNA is TGTGCCAGCAGTTTAGCGCGGGGGTCCCAGCCCCAGCATTTT. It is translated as CASSLARGSQPQHF.